The TCR beta chain under discussion was sequenced for a study of graft-versus-host responses after intestinal transplantation. Turning to the study itself: Tacrolimus and steroids were given for 2 to 4 years to all recipients after anti-thymocyte globulin induction.

Notes on this clone: The antigen remains undetermined.

The authors processed graft tissue to release intraepithelial and lamina propria lymphocytes. Whole-study results and caveats: Marrow from the recipient contained GvH clones, some of which had appeared first in ileum or blood. Early post-transplant HvG declines showed an association with peak circulating GvH clone levels.

Sequencing was performed with immunoSEQ multiplex PCR; in TCRdb, only in-frame clones are kept and a portion is missing. The table lists 14,000 to 15,000 clones, roughly three fifths of them singletons. The CDR3 has 15 residues. The V segment lost 6 bases and the J segment 6 bases; nucleotides outside the gene matches: 6. The V gene's germline CDR1 is SNHLY and CDR2 FYNNEI. The specimen comprised ileum tissue, sampled 524 days after transplant. The source of this sequence is a human patient who received an intestinal transplant, so some T cells may come from the graft donor. The chain couples TRBV2 to TRBJ1-6; 9 bases map to TRBD1. CDR3 loop: CASRPPGQGNSPLHF. The CDR3 DNA follows: TGTGCCAGCAGGCCCCCGGGACAGGGTAATTCACCCCTCCACTTT.